The rows below give T cell receptor beta chains drawn from one sample of a study of a mutant IDH1 vaccine in newly diagnosed glioma. Produced via immunoSEQ multiplex PCR; TCRdb's table is partial and in-frame only. Here the sample spans over 60,000 clones, 80% to 90% being singletons. Their specific antigens are unknown. Sequenced material: PBMCs, taken from a glioma patient whose treatment included an IDH1 peptide vaccine. These receptors were taken from a man between 40 and 49 years old with glioma. CDR3s leave out the opening cysteine and the closing phenylalanine or tryptophan.

TRBV4-3 | ASSPPLLASSSYNEQF
TRBV27 | ASSPLYFWQGQVYGYT
TRBV6-6 | ASSPRGGGAYEQY
TRBV6-6 | ASSPTRGGVGNEQF
TRBV11-2 | ASSLTPAGASYEQY
TRBV3-2 | ASSQEY
TRBV10-3 | AIMDYNSPLH
TRBV29-1 | SVWYDTEAF
TRBV19 | ASSIWGSTDTQY
TRBV5-1 | ASSPDPFRANTEAF